This record looks at one T cell receptor (beta chain) sequence and its context. Its antigen is as yet unknown. The sample originates from a study of cytomegalovirus exposure and HLA in healthy donors. Findings and limits, study-wide: The investigators catalogued under 200 TCR beta chains as cytomegalovirus-associated.

Generated by immunoSEQ multiplex PCR, the TCRdb table keeps only in-frame clones and is missing some. The sample consists of roughly 120,000 clones, about 88% of them appearing once. The CDR3 consists of 16 residues. V was pared by 1 base and J by 5 bases, with 15 bases between. CDR1 and CDR2 from the germline V gene are LNHNV and YYDKDF (reference sequence). The clonotype originates from a man younger than 35 in good health and CMV-seropositive. The sample taken for sequencing was PBMCs. The chain combines TRBV15 with TRBJ1-5; D not certain. CDR3 sequence (DNA): TGTGCCACCAGCAGAGGAGGCGGCAGAACTCATCAGCCCCAGCATTTT. Protein: CATSRGGGRTHQPQHF.